This entry features one T cell receptor beta chain sequence. This clone was observed a single time. Its recognized antigen is unknown. Per-base qualities were not stored, and no clone one base away is much larger. The data were taken from a study of blood T cell repertoires in COVID-19 (dated by TCRdb to about 2020). A note on the overall study: Samples covering the acute and convalescent phases of COVID-19 were provided by collaborators in the United States, Italy and Spain. The dataset comprised deeply sampled blood TCRbeta repertoires from subjects exposed to, actively infected with, or recovered from COVID-19. The repertoires were released in a freely available public database meant as a resource for research on the immune response to SARS-CoV-2. HLA class I and class II types, where available, came from metadata supplied by the sample provider rather than from assay-based typing. Samples came from the ongoing ImmuneRACE study (first 160 participants) plus 1,254 subjects from 6 global collaborators. A de-identified subject ID, COVID-19 status, age in years and sex were almost always included in the sample metadata. The material from the prospective study consisted of cDNA or gDNA derived from T cells, B-cell-depleted T cells, or PBMCs.

Study-wide findings and limitations: The quantity of clinical and demographic metadata differed by source and by participant and was supplied without curation.

TCRbeta CDR3 regions were amplified from genomic DNA using the immunoSEQ Assay, a bias-controlled multiplex PCR. In the paper's pipeline: Nucleated cell counts per sample were estimated from amplification of reference gene primers within the assay. To quantify the absolute abundance of each unique TCRbeta CDR3 rearrangement, sequence reads were collapsed and filtered. Productive Simpson clonality was computed per sample as the square root of Simpson's diversity index over productive rearrangements. TCRdb's version of the immuneACCESS table is confined to in-frame rearrangements and falls short of the full clone set. An unresolved V gene accounts for under half of the shortfall where checked; the remainder is of unknown origin. From that table come the V and J calls and clone size; the DNA was used to work out D and trimming. This sample lists 300,000 to 500,000 clones; approximately 91% were detected once. Roughly 2% of the sample rests with the top ten.

The germline ends are 9 bases apart after V is trimmed by 5 bases and J by 0 bases. The germline V gene (reference sequence) supplies CDR1 GTSNPN and CDR2 SVGIG. The CDR3 holds 13 amino acids from the cysteine to the phenylalanine. Only CDR3 DNA remains: 39 bases, in frame from the first base. Participants in the prospective study were enrolled through a virtual design, were aged about 18 to 100 years, and lived in fewer than 30 United States geographic areas. Cohort assignment in the prospective study relied on participant-reported clinical history from a screening survey and a study questionnaire. In the prospective study, mobile phlebotomists collected whole blood, serum and a nasopharyngeal or oropharyngeal swab from each participant. Participants in the prospective study had the option to provide additional blood draws and questionnaires over a 2-month period. Blood samples from the prospective study were shipped frozen or at room temperature prior to DNA extraction.

This chain joins TRBV30 to TRBJ2-3; 6 matching bases give a weak D call of TRBD1. This sequence was found in a woman aged 40 to 50 with acute COVID-19. Sequencing was carried out using PBMCs or T cells enriched from blood (not recorded which). The CDR3: CAWGTLSTDTQYF. The sequenced DNA: TGTGCCTGGGGGACACTTAGCACAGATACGCAGTATTTT.